This TCR beta chain is from a study of cytomegalovirus exposure and HLA in healthy donors. Use of 60 Vbeta and 13 Jbeta primers characterized the PCR. Some clones are missing from TCRdb's copy, which holds only in-frame ones; the method was immunoSEQ multiplex PCR. Found here are some 170,000 clones, 70% to 90% of them singletons; the top ten hold 1.9%. Study findings and constraints: For most TCR beta V segments, an earlier analysis put the productive rate at about 90% or about 30% of the time.

In this sample, this clone turned up a few times. Its antigen is not known. The ends lost 3 bases at V and 1 base at J; junction bases unmatched: 4. The CDR3 runs 15 residues. CDR1 is SGHVS, CDR2 FQNEAQ, per germline. Sample: PBMCs. The clonotype comes from a woman aged 18-35 years in good health and CMV-seronegative. The rearrangement uses TRBV7-8 and TRBJ2-3; 7 nucleotides match TRBD2. In DNA form, the CDR3 reads TGTGCCAGCAGCTTTCGAGGGAGGGGCACAGATACGCAGTATTTT. Its translation: CASSFRGRGTDTQYF.